The rows below give T cell receptor beta chains drawn from one sample of a study of beta chain features in type 1 diabetes. Repertoires were generated with immunoSEQ multiplex PCR, while TCRdb's copy carries only in-frame clones and drops some. The sample shows hundreds of thousands of clones, around 30% of them seen only once. The sample taken for sequencing was naive CD4+ T cells from blood. The receptors stem from a man younger than 35 in good health. CDR3s include the opening cysteine and the closing phenylalanine or tryptophan. The order of the fields is V gene, J gene, clone size, D gene, CDR3 length, CDR3 DNA, CDR3 protein. The D gene is left open where the match is weak. Some rows mark clone size as missing; the rest say once, few, many or name a class of expanded clone.

v_call: TRBV9
j_call: TRBJ2-1
clone_size: -
d_call: -
cdr3_length: 13
cdr3_nt: TGTGCCAGCAGCGTGTCCCACTACAATGAGCAGTTCTTC
cdr3_aa: CASSVSHYNEQFF

v_call: TRBV18
j_call: TRBJ1-1
clone_size: -
d_call: -
cdr3_length: 16
cdr3_nt: TGTGCCAGCTCACCTTACAACCCCCAGGGTTACACTGAAGCTTTCTTT
cdr3_aa: CASSPYNPQGYTEAFF

v_call: TRBV29-1
j_call: TRBJ2-7
clone_size: -
d_call: -
cdr3_length: 13
cdr3_nt: TGCAGCGGGTGGGACCGAAGCTCCTACGAGCAGTACTTC
cdr3_aa: CSGWDRSSYEQYF

v_call: TRBV2
j_call: TRBJ1-1
clone_size: -
d_call: -
cdr3_length: 13
cdr3_nt: TGTGCCAGCAATAAACAGCCGAACACTGAAGCTTTCTTT
cdr3_aa: CASNKQPNTEAFF

v_call: TRBV30
j_call: TRBJ2-1
clone_size: few
d_call: TRBD2
cdr3_length: 13
cdr3_nt: TGTGCCTGGAGTGTAAGTCTAGCGGATGAGCAGTTCTTC
cdr3_aa: CAWSVSLADEQFF

v_call: TRBV4-3
j_call: TRBJ1-4
clone_size: few
d_call: -
cdr3_length: 13
cdr3_nt: TGCGCCAGCAGCGTACGGATTAATGAAAAACTGTTTTTT
cdr3_aa: CASSVRINEKLFF

v_call: TRBV29-1
j_call: TRBJ2-7
clone_size: -
d_call: -
cdr3_length: 12
cdr3_nt: TGCAGCGGGACAACTCCTTCCTACGAGCAGTACTTC
cdr3_aa: CSGTTPSYEQYF

v_call: TRBV5-1
j_call: TRBJ2-1
clone_size: few
d_call: -
cdr3_length: 13
cdr3_nt: TGCGCCAGCAGCTTGGCCGGAATGAATGAGCAGTTCTTC
cdr3_aa: CASSLAGMNEQFF

v_call: TRBV9
j_call: TRBJ2-3
clone_size: -
d_call: -
cdr3_length: 14
cdr3_nt: TGTGCCAGCAGCCCCGACCTTGGCACAGATACGCAGTATTTT
cdr3_aa: CASSPDLGTDTQYF

v_call: TRBV7-7
j_call: TRBJ2-1
clone_size: -
d_call: -
cdr3_length: 12
cdr3_nt: TGTGCCAGCAGCGGAGGGGGAGGAAAGCAGTTCTTC
cdr3_aa: CASSGGGGKQFF

v_call: TRBV7-2
j_call: TRBJ2-1
clone_size: -
d_call: -
cdr3_length: 13
cdr3_nt: TGTGCCAGCAGCTTAGAGTCTCCGGGAAAGCAGTTCTTC
cdr3_aa: CASSLESPGKQFF

v_call: TRBV28
j_call: TRBJ1-2
clone_size: few
d_call: -
cdr3_length: 11
cdr3_nt: TGTGCCAGCAGTCACATCTATGGCTACACCTTC
cdr3_aa: CASSHIYGYTF

v_call: TRBV10-3
j_call: TRBJ2-3
clone_size: -
d_call: TRBD2
cdr3_length: 17
cdr3_nt: TGTGCCATCAGTACTAGCGGGATAAACCTCGGCACAGATACGCAGTATTTT
cdr3_aa: CAISTSGINLGTDTQYF

v_call: TRBV30
j_call: TRBJ1-1
clone_size: few
d_call: -
cdr3_length: 14
cdr3_nt: TGTGCCTGGAGTGTCGGGCAGGCGGTCGCTGAAGCTTTCTTT
cdr3_aa: CAWSVGQAVAEAFF

v_call: TRBV28
j_call: TRBJ2-3
clone_size: few
d_call: -
cdr3_length: 15
cdr3_nt: TGTGCCAGCAGTTTAGGTAGCGAGGGCCTAAATACGCAGTATTTT
cdr3_aa: CASSLGSEGLNTQYF

v_call: TRBV9
j_call: TRBJ2-3
clone_size: -
d_call: TRBD2
cdr3_length: 20
cdr3_nt: TGTGCCAGCAGCGCCGCCGGGACTAGCGGGAGGCCAGCTAGCACAGATACGCAGTATTTT
cdr3_aa: CASSAAGTSGRPASTDTQYF

v_call: TRBV5-6
j_call: TRBJ2-5
clone_size: once
d_call: -
cdr3_length: 15
cdr3_nt: TGTGCCAGCAGCTTGCTTCTGGCGGTCCAAGAGACCCAGTACTTC
cdr3_aa: CASSLLLAVQETQYF

v_call: TRBV29-1
j_call: TRBJ2-7
clone_size: -
d_call: TRBD1
cdr3_length: 14
cdr3_nt: TGCAGCGTTGAAGTCGGGCAGGGGGCCTACGAGCAGTACTTC
cdr3_aa: CSVEVGQGAYEQYF

v_call: TRBV29-1
j_call: TRBJ1-3
clone_size: -
d_call: -
cdr3_length: 15
cdr3_nt: TGCAGCGTTGAAGATCCAGAAACAGGGAGAAACACCATATATTTT
cdr3_aa: CSVEDPETGRNTIYF

v_call: TRBV2
j_call: TRBJ2-5
clone_size: -
d_call: -
cdr3_length: 14
cdr3_nt: TGTGCCAGCAGTGGACAGGGAGGTCAAGAGACCCAGTACTTC
cdr3_aa: CASSGQGGQETQYF

v_call: TRBV15
j_call: TRBJ2-1
clone_size: few
d_call: -
cdr3_length: 15
cdr3_nt: TGTGCCACCAGCAGATTGCACGGGGCTTACAATGAGCAGTTCTTC
cdr3_aa: CATSRLHGAYNEQFF

v_call: TRBV7-9
j_call: TRBJ2-7
clone_size: -
d_call: TRBD2
cdr3_length: 15
cdr3_nt: TGTGCCAGCAGCTCGCTCGGCAGCGGGAGGAGCGAGCAGTACTTC
cdr3_aa: CASSSLGSGRSEQYF

v_call: TRBV30
j_call: TRBJ1-4
clone_size: -
d_call: -
cdr3_length: 10
cdr3_nt: TGTGCCTGGAAAAATGAAAAACTGTTTTTT
cdr3_aa: CAWKNEKLFF

v_call: TRBV5-6
j_call: TRBJ1-2
clone_size: -
d_call: -
cdr3_length: 15
cdr3_nt: TGTGCCAGCAGCTTGGTACAGCATAGGGACTATGGCTACACCTTC
cdr3_aa: CASSLVQHRDYGYTF

v_call: TRBV6-5
j_call: TRBJ2-5
clone_size: -
d_call: TRBD2
cdr3_length: 16
cdr3_nt: TGTGCCAGCAGTTACTGGGCGGGAGTCGAGGCGGAGACCCAGTACTTC
cdr3_aa: CASSYWAGVEAETQYF

v_call: TRBV28
j_call: TRBJ2-7
clone_size: -
d_call: -
cdr3_length: 15
cdr3_nt: TGTGCCAGCAGTTTTGGGGCAGGGGTCCCCTACGAGCAGTACTTC
cdr3_aa: CASSFGAGVPYEQYF

v_call: TRBV7-2
j_call: TRBJ2-5
clone_size: few
d_call: -
cdr3_length: 15
cdr3_nt: TGTGCCAGCAGCTTAAATAGCGGAGGGGGCGAGACCCAGTACTTC
cdr3_aa: CASSLNSGGGETQYF

v_call: TRBV27
j_call: TRBJ2-1
clone_size: -
d_call: -
cdr3_length: 11
cdr3_nt: TGTGCCATCATAGTTGGACCCCGATTGTTCTTC
cdr3_aa: CAIIVGPRLFF

v_call: TRBV28
j_call: TRBJ2-7
clone_size: -
d_call: TRBD2
cdr3_length: 13
cdr3_nt: TGTGCCAGCAGTGCCGGCGGGGGGCGCGAGCAGTACTTC
cdr3_aa: CASSAGGGREQYF

v_call: TRBV15
j_call: TRBJ2-5
clone_size: -
d_call: -
cdr3_length: 15
cdr3_nt: TGTGCCACCAGCCCAGGCGGGACCCCCCCAGAGACCCAGTACTTC
cdr3_aa: CATSPGGTPPETQYF

v_call: TRBV5-1
j_call: TRBJ2-3
clone_size: few
d_call: TRBD2
cdr3_length: 18
cdr3_nt: TGCGCCAGCAGCTTGGCTTTTACTAGCGGGAGGGCCAAGGATACGCAGTATTTT
cdr3_aa: CASSLAFTSGRAKDTQYF

v_call: TRBV30
j_call: TRBJ1-5
clone_size: few
d_call: TRBD1
cdr3_length: 17
cdr3_nt: TGTGCCTGGAGTGGAGCGAGGGGGCGAGAGAGTAATCAGCCCCAGCATTTT
cdr3_aa: CAWSGARGRESNQPQHF

v_call: TRBV2
j_call: TRBJ1-3
clone_size: few
d_call: -
cdr3_length: 11
cdr3_nt: TGTGCCAGCAGTGTCGAAAACACCATATATTTT
cdr3_aa: CASSVENTIYF

v_call: TRBV25-1
j_call: TRBJ2-7
clone_size: few
d_call: TRBD1
cdr3_length: 14
cdr3_nt: TGTGCCAGCAGTGAAGGGACAGGGAGAGGTGAGCAGTACTTC
cdr3_aa: CASSEGTGRGEQYF

v_call: TRBV5-4
j_call: TRBJ1-4
clone_size: -
d_call: TRBD1
cdr3_length: 15
cdr3_nt: TGTGCCAGCAGTCTAGGGGGCATGACTAATGAAAAACTGTTTTTT
cdr3_aa: CASSLGGMTNEKLFF

v_call: TRBV5-6
j_call: TRBJ2-1
clone_size: -
d_call: -
cdr3_length: 15
cdr3_nt: -
cdr3_aa: CASTRSSSSYNEQFF

v_call: TRBV6-1
j_call: TRBJ2-1
clone_size: few
d_call: -
cdr3_length: 12
cdr3_nt: TGTGCCAGCAGTCCCCGATTAGGGGAGCAGTTCTTC
cdr3_aa: CASSPRLGEQFF

v_call: TRBV7-9
j_call: TRBJ2-7
clone_size: few
d_call: -
cdr3_length: 17
cdr3_nt: TGTGCCAGCAGCCCTATGGGGAGAGGGAAGGTCTCCTACGAGCAGTACTTC
cdr3_aa: CASSPMGRGKVSYEQYF

v_call: TRBV30
j_call: TRBJ1-2
clone_size: -
d_call: TRBD1
cdr3_length: 13
cdr3_nt: TGTGCCTGGAGCCGAGACAGGGGCTATGGCTACACCTTC
cdr3_aa: CAWSRDRGYGYTF

v_call: TRBV7-9
j_call: TRBJ2-3
clone_size: -
d_call: TRBD1
cdr3_length: 16
cdr3_nt: TGTGCCAGCAGCCCGGACAGGGGTTGGGGCACAGATACGCAGTATTTT
cdr3_aa: CASSPDRGWGTDTQYF

v_call: TRBV28
j_call: TRBJ2-7
clone_size: -
d_call: -
cdr3_length: 14
cdr3_nt: TGTGCCACGTACCAACAGGGTTTGATGTACGAGCAGTACTTC
cdr3_aa: CATYQQGLMYEQYF

v_call: TRBV29-1
j_call: TRBJ1-3
clone_size: -
d_call: -
cdr3_length: 13
cdr3_nt: TGCAGCGTTGTGGGGAGCTCTGGAAACACCATATATTTT
cdr3_aa: CSVVGSSGNTIYF

v_call: TRBV30
j_call: TRBJ2-7
clone_size: -
d_call: -
cdr3_length: 15
cdr3_nt: TGTGCCTGGAGTGCTGACCGGGGGCCCGCCTACGAGCAGTACTTC
cdr3_aa: CAWSADRGPAYEQYF

v_call: TRBV6-5
j_call: TRBJ2-3
clone_size: -
d_call: TRBD2
cdr3_length: 15
cdr3_nt: TGTGCCAGCAGTTACACGCCCGGACTAGCGGATACGCAGTATTTT
cdr3_aa: CASSYTPGLADTQYF

v_call: TRBV2
j_call: TRBJ2-1
clone_size: few
d_call: TRBD2
cdr3_length: 15
cdr3_nt: TGTGCCAGCAGCCTCCTAGCGGGAGTGGACAATGAGCAGTTCTTC
cdr3_aa: CASSLLAGVDNEQFF

v_call: TRBV25-1
j_call: TRBJ2-2
clone_size: -
d_call: -
cdr3_length: 14
cdr3_nt: TGTGCCAGCACTAGGGGGTGGAACACCGGGGAGCTGTTTTTT
cdr3_aa: CASTRGWNTGELFF